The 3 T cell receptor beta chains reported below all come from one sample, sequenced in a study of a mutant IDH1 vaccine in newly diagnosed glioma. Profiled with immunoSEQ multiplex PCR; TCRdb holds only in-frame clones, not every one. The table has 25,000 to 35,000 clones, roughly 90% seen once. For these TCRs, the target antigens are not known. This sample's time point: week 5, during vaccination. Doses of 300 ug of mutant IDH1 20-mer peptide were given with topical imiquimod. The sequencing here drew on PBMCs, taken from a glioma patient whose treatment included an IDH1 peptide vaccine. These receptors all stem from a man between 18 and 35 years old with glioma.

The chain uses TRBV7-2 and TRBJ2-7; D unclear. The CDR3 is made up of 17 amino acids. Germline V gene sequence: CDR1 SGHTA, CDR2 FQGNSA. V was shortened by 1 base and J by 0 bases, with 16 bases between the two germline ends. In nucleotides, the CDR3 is TGTGCCAGCAGCTTAGTACAACGGCTGCCGAGCTCCTACGAGCAGTACTTC. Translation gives CASSLVQRLPSSYEQYF.

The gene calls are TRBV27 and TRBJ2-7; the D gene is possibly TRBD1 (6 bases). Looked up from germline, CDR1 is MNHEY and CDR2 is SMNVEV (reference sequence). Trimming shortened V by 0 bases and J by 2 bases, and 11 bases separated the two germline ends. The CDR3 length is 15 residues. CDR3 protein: CASSLSLRGTYEQYF. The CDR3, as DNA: TGTGCCAGCAGTTTATCCCTCAGGGGTACCTACGAGCAGTACTTC.

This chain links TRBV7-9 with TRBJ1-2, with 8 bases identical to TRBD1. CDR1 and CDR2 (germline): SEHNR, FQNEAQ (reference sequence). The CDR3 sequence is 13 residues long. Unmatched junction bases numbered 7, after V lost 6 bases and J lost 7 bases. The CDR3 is CASSRQGLSGYTF. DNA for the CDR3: TGTGCCAGCAGTAGACAGGGGCTCTCTGGCTACACCTTC. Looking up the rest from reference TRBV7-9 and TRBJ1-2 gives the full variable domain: DTGVSQNPRHKITKRGQNVTFRCDPISEHNRLYWYRQTLGQGPEFLTYFQNEAQLEKSRLLSDRFSAERPKGSFSTLEIQRTEQGDSAMYLCASSRQGLSGYTFGSGTRLTVV.